This is a list of T cell receptor beta chains from one sample in a study of CD8 T cells in ankylosing spondylitis. TCRdb reprocessed the 5' RACE reads with MiXCR, giving one entry per CDR3 protein. The sample consists of approximately 300,000 distinct CDR3 sequences, 6.5% to 10% of them appearing once. Sample: blood, either unsorted or a sorted T cell fraction (not recorded which). Source of these receptors: a male donor with ankylosing spondylitis. Each CDR3 is given with its conserved first and last residue. A D gene is named only where the DNA matches it firmly. Where a row states a size, it is once, few, many or the class of an expanded clone; other rows omit it.

J gene,D gene,V gene,clone size,CDR3 DNA,CDR3 protein
TRBJ1-1,NA,TRBV20-1,few,TGCAGTGCTAGAGGGACGGTGAACACTGAAGCTTTCTTT,CSARGTVNTEAFF
TRBJ2-1,NA,TRBV29-1,few,TGCAGCGTCGATACGGGGTCCCCCTACAATGAGCAGTTCTTC,CSVDTGSPYNEQFF
TRBJ2-7,TRBD2,TRBV3-1,NA,TGTGCCAGCAGCACCGGGACTAGCGGGAGGGCCGGGTCCCACGAGCAGTACTTC,CASSTGTSGRAGSHEQYF
TRBJ2-7,TRBD2,TRBV18,NA,TGTGCCAGCTCGCCAAGACTAGCGGGATACCTCGAGCAGTACTTC,CASSPRLAGYLEQYF
TRBJ1-4,TRBD1,TRBV20-1,few,TGCAGTCTCCCGGGACAGGGGGTGGAAAAACTGTTTTTT,CSLPGQGVEKLFF
TRBJ1-6,NA,TRBV6-2/TRBV6-3,NA,TGTGCCAGCAGACTCCGGACTTCTCTCCACTTT,CASRLRTSLHF
TRBJ1-1,TRBD1,TRBV7-2,few,TGTGCCAGCAGCTTATCCCTGACAGGGGGCACTGAAGCTTTCTTT,CASSLSLTGGTEAFF
TRBJ1-5,NA,TRBV18,few,TGTGCCAGCTCACCACTGGCCCAGAACCGCAATCAGCCCCAGCATTTT,CASSPLAQNRNQPQHF
TRBJ1-1,NA,TRBV11-3,NA,TGTGCCAGCAGCTTAGCACTTCCGGGAACTGAAGCTTTCTTT,CASSLALPGTEAFF
TRBJ2-3,NA,TRBV7-7,once,TGTGCTAGCAGCTTGGGAGCGGTGACAGATACGCAGTATTTT,CASSLGAVTDTQYF
TRBJ1-6,TRBD1,TRBV5-1,many,TGCGCCAGCAGGGTGGACAGGGTGGATTCACCCCTCCACTTT,CASRVDRVDSPLHF
TRBJ1-1,NA,TRBV7-9,NA,TGTGCCAGCTCAGGGGAGGGTCAGGACGTAACTGAAGCTTTCTTT,CASSGEGQDVTEAFF
TRBJ1-1,NA,TRBV18,many,TGTGCCAGCTCACCATCCGGGACGGCGAACACTGAAGCTTTCTTT,CASSPSGTANTEAFF
TRBJ2-7,NA,TRBV15,NA,TGTGCCACCAGCAGGTCGGAATTCCGGTCCGAGCAGTACTTC,CATSRSEFRSEQYF
TRBJ1-4,NA,TRBV7-2,NA,TGTGCCAGCAGCCCATCGATAAATGTCAATGAAAAACTGTTTTTT,CASSPSINVNEKLFF
TRBJ2-3,NA,TRBV4-2,many,TGTGCCAGCAGCCAAGAAGTCACCCCCCGTAGTCCAGATACGCAGTATTTT,CASSQEVTPRSPDTQYF
TRBJ2-5,NA,TRBV25-1,few,TGTGCCAGCAGTGATACAGGGGAGGGGCGGGAGACCCAGTACTTC,CASSDTGEGRETQYF
TRBJ2-7,NA,TRBV4-2,many,TGTGCCAGCAGCCTCCCCAGGGGCGACGAGCAGTACTTC,CASSLPRGDEQYF
TRBJ2-2,NA,TRBV12-5,many,TGTGCTAGTGGTTTGGAAGGGACCGGGGAGCTGTTTTTT,CASGLEGTGELFF
TRBJ2-1,NA,TRBV7-6,NA,TGTGCCAGCAGCTTAGTGAGGAATGACAATGAGCAGTTCTTC,CASSLVRNDNEQFF